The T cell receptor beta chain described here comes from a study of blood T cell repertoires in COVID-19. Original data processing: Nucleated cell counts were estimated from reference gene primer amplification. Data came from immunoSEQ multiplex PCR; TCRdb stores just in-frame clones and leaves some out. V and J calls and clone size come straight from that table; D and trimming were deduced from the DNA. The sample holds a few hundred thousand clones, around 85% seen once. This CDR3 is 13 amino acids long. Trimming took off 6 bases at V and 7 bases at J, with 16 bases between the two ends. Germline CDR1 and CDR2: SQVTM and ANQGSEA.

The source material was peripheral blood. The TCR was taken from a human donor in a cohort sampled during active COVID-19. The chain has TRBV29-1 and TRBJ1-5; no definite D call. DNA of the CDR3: TGCAGCGTCGTATCTTCGGGAGGGCAGCCCCAGCATTTT. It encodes CSVVSSGGQPQHF.